This entry concerns a single TCR beta chain. The sample is drawn from a study of blood T cell repertoires in COVID-19. The method was immunoSEQ multiplex PCR; TCRdb's version includes in-frame clones alone and lacks a portion of them. The sample consists of around 80,000 clones, 90% of them appearing once. The CDR3 has 13 residues. Germline CDR1 reads SGHTA; CDR2 reads FQGNSA. V was trimmed by 2 bases and J by 2 bases, leaving 6 bases between them. V usage is TRBV7-2 and J usage is TRBJ1-2; D unresolved. What was sequenced was peripheral blood. The source of this sequence is a woman aged 80 or over with acute or convalescent COVID-19. The CDR3 reads CASSLRENYGYTF. The DNA of the CDR3 is TGTGCCAGCAGCTTAAGGGAGAACTATGGCTACACCTTC.